These T cell receptor beta chains were read from a single sample in a study of blood T cell repertoires in COVID-19. Here immunoSEQ multiplex PCR was the method, and the copy in TCRdb shows in-frame clones only, minus some. The table lists around 300,000 clones, roughly 85% of them singletons, with 6% in the top ten. Sequenced sample: PBMCs or T cells enriched from blood (not recorded which). All receptors derive from a woman between 40 and 50 years old who had recovered from COVID-19. CDR3s include the opening cysteine and the closing phenylalanine or tryptophan. D genes are given only for firm matches. The listing skips clone size in some rows; elsewhere it reads once, few, many or a size class.

D gene	J gene	clone size	V gene	CDR3 DNA	CDR3 protein
.	TRBJ2-6	.	TRBV28	TGTGCCAGCAGTTCCAGTTCCTGGGCGACTGGGGCCAACGTCCTGACTTTC	CASSSSSWATGANVLTF
.	TRBJ2-7	.	TRBV3-1/TRBV3-2	TGTGCCAGCAGCCAAGATCCTAGCGAGCCGAGGGAGCAGTACTTC	CASSQDPSEPREQYF
.	TRBJ2-1	few	TRBV28	TGTGCCAGCAGTCCCCCGTACAATGAGCAGTTCTTC	CASSPPYNEQFF
TRBD2	TRBJ2-2	.	TRBV30	TGTGCCTGGAGCAAGGTCCCGGCGGGAGGGAGGGTCACCGGGGAGCTGTTTTTT	CAWSKVPAGGRVTGELFF
TRBD2	TRBJ2-1	.	TRBV18	TGTGCCAGCTCACCACCGGGACTAGCGGGAGGCAACAATGAGCAGTTCTTC	CASSPPGLAGGNNEQFF
TRBD2	TRBJ2-1	.	TRBV24-1	TGTGCCACCAGTCCTGGACTAGCGGCAAACTACAATGAGCAGTTCTTC	CATSPGLAANYNEQFF
TRBD1	TRBJ1-5	.	TRBV19	TGTGCCAGTAATGACAGGGGGCCCCAGCATTTT	CASNDRGPQHF
.	TRBJ2-7	.	TRBV7-2	TGTGCCAGCAGCTTATCCGGGGTTGGTACCTACGAGCAGTACTTC	CASSLSGVGTYEQYF
TRBD1	TRBJ1-2	.	TRBV3-1/TRBV3-2	TGTGCCAGCAGCCAAGATCAGCCAGGGGGCTACCATGGCTACACCTTC	CASSQDQPGGYHGYTF
.	TRBJ2-5	.	TRBV11-2	TGTGCCAGCAGCTCTTACGCGGAGACCCAGTACTTC	CASSSYAETQYF
.	TRBJ1-2	few	TRBV5-1	TGCGCCAGCAGCTTGGTACAGTCCCCCACTTTTAACTATGGCTACACCTTC	CASSLVQSPTFNYGYTF
TRBD2	TRBJ2-1	.	TRBV4-3	TGCGCCAGCAGCCATCTGGCGGGAGATGAGCAGTTCTTC	CASSHLAGDEQFF
TRBD1	TRBJ1-3	.	TRBV11-3	TGTGCCAGCAGAAAAGACAGGGACTCTGGAAACACCATATATTTT	CASRKDRDSGNTIYF
.	TRBJ2-1	.	TRBV7-2	TGTGCCAGCAGCTCCTCTAGCGTAACCTACAATGAGCAGTTCTTC	CASSSSSVTYNEQFF
.	TRBJ1-2	.	TRBV28	TGTGCCAGCAGTTTACGGGGGGTGAAGGGCTACACCTTC	CASSLRGVKGYTF